Here is one TCR beta chain with its context. In the source study's methods: Amplification of reference gene primers was used by the study to estimate nucleated cell counts. The method was immunoSEQ multiplex PCR; TCRdb's version includes in-frame clones alone and lacks a portion of them. The D gene and trimming were derived from the DNA, and the V and J assignments and clone size from that table. The data contain some 170,000 clones, roughly 89% of them singletons. Seattle-derived patients entered the study during active infection and were followed longitudinally. This entry belongs to a study of blood T cell repertoires in COVID-19. About the research overall: Both acute and convalescent COVID-19 samples were obtained from the United States, Italy and Spain.

The specimen was peripheral blood. The sequence came from a woman between 65 and 79 years old with COVID-19, enrolled during active disease.

The CDR3 reads CASGDNRGQRAFF. The CDR3, as DNA: TGTGCCAGTGGGGATAACAGGGGCCAAAGAGCTTTCTTT. V gene TRBV19 combines with J gene TRBJ1-1; 7 positions match TRBD1. CDR1 is LNHDA and CDR2 is SQIVND in the germline V gene (reference sequence). The CDR3 is 13 residues long. Trimming took 8 bases from V and 10 from J; bases not matched to a gene: 13. The entire variable domain, with the rest obtained from reference TRBV19 and TRBJ1-1, is as follows: DGGITQSPKYLFRKEGQNVTLSCEQNLNHDAMYWYRQDPGQGLRLIYYSQIVNDFQKGDIAEGYSVSREKKESFPLTVTSAQKNPTAFYLCASGDNRGQRAFFGQGTRLTVV.